The clone carrying this T cell receptor (beta chain) was counted many times. These data come from a study of low-dose radiotherapy and immunotherapy resistance in tumors. Time point here: after trial treatment. Treatment described: LDRT plus nivolumab, ipilimumab, low-dose cyclophosphamide and aspirin (RACIN trial). Germline V gives CDR1 SNHLY, CDR2 FYNNEI. The V and J ends lost 7 bases and 5 bases respectively, with 11 bases between them. The CDR3 is 12 amino acids. cDNA synthesis used a TRAV/TRBV-specific primer set for both chains. Amplification of TCRs used a constant-region primer and V-primer adapter for 20 PCR cycles. TCRdb re-derived calls from the reads in MiXCR, one entry per CDR3 protein. This sample has 95,000 to 100,000 distinct CDR3 sequences, with less than 25% found just once.

This sample comprised PBMCs, obtained after low-dose radiotherapy plus immunotherapy. This TCR was sampled from a male donor with prostate cancer. The gene calls are TRBV2 and TRBJ1-1; D ambiguous. The CDR3 sequence is CASTTDQTEAFF. The DNA of the CDR3 is TGTGCCAGCACTACTGACCAAACTGAAGCTTTCTTT.